Sequencing of this T cell receptor (beta chain) was carried out in a study of blood T cell repertoires in COVID-19. The wider study: COVID-19 samples, acute and convalescent, were from the United States, Italy and Spain. T cells, B-cell-depleted T cells, or PBMCs provided the cDNA or gDNA that served as material.

Study processing details: Amplification from reference gene primers served as the basis for estimated nucleated cell counts. This table comes from immunoSEQ multiplex PCR, and its TCRdb copy is limited to in-frame clones, with some not included. V and J calls and clone size are as listed in that table; D and trimming were resolved from the DNA. The table has 250,000 to 300,000 clones, approximately 82% seen once; the top ten hold approximately 3.1%. The receptor was derived from a woman between 18 and 29 years old with acute or convalescent COVID-19. The specimen sequenced was peripheral blood.

The CDR3 spells CAWSVMGGTEAFF. In DNA form, the CDR3 reads TGTGCCTGGAGTGTAATGGGGGGCACTGAAGCTTTCTTT. This sequence joins TRBV30 and TRBJ1-1, with D possibly being TRBD1 (5 bases). V was pared by 0 bases and J by 4 bases, with 9 bases between. Germline V lookup: CDR1 GTSNPN, CDR2 SVGIG (reference sequence). The CDR3 runs to 13 residues. Variable domain in full (rest from reference TRBV30 and TRBJ1-1): SQTIHQWPATLVQPVGSPLSLECTVEGTSNPNLYWYRQAAGRGLQLLFYSVGIGQISSEVPQNLSASRPQDRQFILSSKKLLLSDSGFYLCAWSVMGGTEAFFGQGTRLTVV.